Listed below are T cell receptor beta chains from one sample, sequenced in a study of cytomegalovirus exposure and HLA in healthy donors. The table came from immunoSEQ multiplex PCR; TCRdb's copy has only in-frame clones and leaves some out. The table shows roughly 99,000 clones, with approximately 74% occurring only once. Source material: PBMCs. Receptors originate from a male donor in good health and CMV-seronegative. The CDR3 runs from the conserved cysteine through the conserved F or W. Fields, in order: clone size, V gene, CDR3 length, J gene, D gene, CDR3 DNA, CDR3 protein. The D gene is left open where the match is weak. Clone size is stated in some rows and not others, as once, few, many or a class when expanded.

>few|TRBV6-1|14|TRBJ1-5|NA
TGTGCCAGTACAGTTTCCTATAGCAATCAGCCCCAGCATTTT
CASTVSYSNQPQHF
>few|TRBV27|14|TRBJ2-7|NA
TGTGCCAGCAGTTTGGGGGGGGCCCCCTACGAGCAGTACTTC
CASSLGGAPYEQYF
>NA|TRBV6-5|13|TRBJ2-3|NA
TGTGCCAGCAGTTTCCAAGGGGTAGATACGCAGTATTTT
CASSFQGVDTQYF
>once|TRBV29-1|12|TRBJ1-1|NA
TGCAGCGGTCAGGGGCGGTACACTGAAGCTTTCTTT
CSGQGRYTEAFF
>NA|TRBV14|18|TRBJ2-2|TRBD1
TGTGCCAGCAGCCAAGTGAGGGACAGGGTCGCGAACACCGGGGAGCTGTTTTTT
CASSQVRDRVANTGELFF
>few|TRBV27|14|TRBJ2-7|NA
TGTGCCAGCAGTTTATCGTCGGGGTTCAACGAGCAGTACTTC
CASSLSSGFNEQYF
>NA|TRBV5-1|14|TRBJ2-7|TRBD1
TGCGCCAGCAGTCTGACAGGGAGCCGTTTCGAGCAGTACTTC
CASSLTGSRFEQYF
>NA|TRBV7-8|15|TRBJ2-3|NA
TGTGCCAGCACCCGGGGTAGCGGACGCACAGATACGCAGTATTTT
CASTRGSGRTDTQYF
>NA|TRBV19|15|TRBJ2-7|TRBD2
TGTGCCAGTAGTATAGTTGCGGGAGGCTCCTACGAGCAGTACTTC
CASSIVAGGSYEQYF
>NA|TRBV5-1|12|TRBJ1-1|NA
TGCGCCAGCAGCCCGGGTAACACTGAAGCTTTCTTT
CASSPGNTEAFF
>NA|TRBV6-1|14|TRBJ1-3|NA
TGTGCCAGCAGTAAAACAGGTCCTGGAAACACCATATATTTT
CASSKTGPGNTIYF
>once|TRBV2|15|TRBJ1-2|TRBD1
TGTGCCAGCAGCCCCCTGGGGCAGGGGGTGTCCGGCTACACCTTC
CASSPLGQGVSGYTF
>NA|TRBV5-1|13|TRBJ2-2|NA
TGCGCCAGCAGCCCCGTAGTAACCGGGGAGCTGTTTTTT
CASSPVVTGELFF
>NA|TRBV28|13|TRBJ2-7|NA
TGTGCCAGCAGTTTACACAGGGCAGGGGAGCAGTACTTC
CASSLHRAGEQYF
>NA|TRBV4-2|15|TRBJ1-5|NA
TGTGCCAGCAGCCAAGAGGGAGGGCCGGCTCAGCCCCAGCATTTT
CASSQEGGPAQPQHF
>NA|TRBV19|13|TRBJ2-7|TRBD2
TGTGCCAGTAGTCCTGGACTAGCGCTCGAGCAGTACTTC
CASSPGLALEQYF
>NA|TRBV14|14|TRBJ2-5|TRBD1
TGTGCCAGCCCTCCGGGACAGGGGCAAGAGACCCAGTACTTC
CASPPGQGQETQYF
>NA|TRBV5-1|15|TRBJ2-2|TRBD1
TGCGCCAGCAGCTTGGAGACAGGGTCCACCGGGGAGCTGTTTTTT
CASSLETGSTGELFF
>NA|TRBV4-1|20|TRBJ2-2|TRBD2
TGCGCCAGCAGCCATGAGGGGGGCCCTACTAGCGGGAGGTCCACCGGGGAGCTGTTTTTT
CASSHEGGPTSGRSTGELFF
>few|TRBV29-1|13|TRBJ1-3|TRBD1
TGCAGCGTCCCGACAGGGATTGGAAACACCATATATTTT
CSVPTGIGNTIYF
>NA|TRBV9|16|TRBJ1-2|TRBD1
TGTGCCAGCAGCGCCGGGGACAGGGGGCGGGTGTATGGCTACACCTTC
CASSAGDRGRVYGYTF
>NA|TRBV25-1|14|TRBJ2-1|TRBD2
TGTGCCAGCAGAACGGGGAGGGCCAGTAATGAGCAGTTCTTC
CASRTGRASNEQFF
>once|TRBV27|15|TRBJ2-4|TRBD1
TGTGCCAGCAGTTTACACGGGACAGGGGATGGCATTCAGTACTTC
CASSLHGTGDGIQYF
>NA|TRBV5-1|15|TRBJ1-1|TRBD1
TGCGCCAGCAGCCACCGACAGGGTGCGGGTACTGAAGCTTTCTTT
CASSHRQGAGTEAFF
>NA|TRBV19|15|TRBJ1-2|TRBD1
TGTGCCAGTAGTCCCTGGACAGGGGATAACTATGGCTACACCTTC
CASSPWTGDNYGYTF
>NA|TRBV5-1|13|TRBJ1-1|NA
TGCGCCAGCAGCTTGACATATGACACTGAAGCTTTCTTT
CASSLTYDTEAFF
>NA|TRBV20-1|11|TRBJ1-1|NA
TGCAGTGCAGCAGGGTTGTCTGAAGCTTTCTTT
CSAAGLSEAFF
>NA|TRBV5-1|16|TRBJ2-3|TRBD2
TGCGCCAGCAGCGGGGGACTAGCGGGAAGCACAGATACGCAGTATTTT
CASSGGLAGSTDTQYF
>NA|TRBV7-3|18|TRBJ1-3|TRBD1
TGTGCCAGCAGCGAGGACAGGGGGCCCTTCCTCTCTGGAAACACCATATATTTT
CASSEDRGPFLSGNTIYF
>once|TRBV7-7|15|TRBJ1-3|NA
TGTGCCAGCAGCCCGAGCCGGGACTCTGGAAACACCATATATTTT
CASSPSRDSGNTIYF
>few|TRBV28|17|TRBJ2-3|TRBD2
TGTGCCAGCAGTTTCGGGGCTAGCGGGAGGCTCACAGATACGCAGTATTTT
CASSFGASGRLTDTQYF
>NA|TRBV10-3|14|TRBJ2-7|NA
TGTGCCATCAGTGAGGCGGGAAGGCCCTACGAGCAGTACTTC
CAISEAGRPYEQYF
>NA|TRBV5-1|14|TRBJ2-1|NA
TGCGCCAGCAGCTTGCTAGAGTTCTACAATGAGCAGTTCTTC
CASSLLEFYNEQFF
>NA|TRBV29-1|14|TRBJ1-2|NA
TGCAGCGTTGTCTCAGGCCGCCTCCTCTATGGCTACACCTTC
CSVVSGRLLYGYTF
>NA|TRBV30|13|TRBJ2-1|TRBD2
TGTGCCTGGAAGTGGGCGGGAGCTGGTGAGCAGTTCTTC
CAWKWAGAGEQFF
>NA|TRBV27|16|TRBJ2-1|TRBD2
TGTGCCAGCAGTCCCGCAGCGGGAGGGGGATACAATGAGCAGTTCTTC
CASSPAAGGGYNEQFF
>NA|TRBV7-8|14|TRBJ2-7|NA
TGTGCCAGCAGCTTAGCGCAGGGGACCTACGAGCAGTACTTC
CASSLAQGTYEQYF
>NA|TRBV7-9|15|TRBJ2-7|NA
TGTGCCAGCAGCTTAATACAGGGGGGGCCCTACGAGCAGTACTTC
CASSLIQGGPYEQYF
>NA|TRBV25-1|14|TRBJ2-7|TRBD2
TGTGCCAGCAGTGGAGCGGGAGGCGCCTACGAGCAGTACTTC
CASSGAGGAYEQYF
>NA|TRBV5-8|13|TRBJ2-7|TRBD1
TGTGCCAGCAGCGGGACAGGGAATGACGAGCAGTACTTC
CASSGTGNDEQYF
>NA|TRBV25-1|15|TRBJ2-5|NA
TGTGCCAGCAGTGAATTCGGAGGGCTCCAAGAGACCCAGTACTTC
CASSEFGGLQETQYF
>few|TRBV11-2|15|TRBJ1-5|NA
TGTGCCAGCAGCTTAGGGACTGAGAGCAATCAGCCCCAGCATTTT
CASSLGTESNQPQHF
>few|TRBV30|11|TRBJ2-5|TRBD1
TGTGCCGGGACAGGACAAGAGACCCAGTACTTC
CAGTGQETQYF
>NA|TRBV13|15|TRBJ2-1|NA
TGTGCCAGCAGCTTAGCAGGGGCGGAATACAATGAGCAGTTCTTC
CASSLAGAEYNEQFF
>NA|TRBV2|16|TRBJ1-2|NA
TGTGCCAGCAGAGACTCCAGCGGGTCTACCGGAGGGGGCTACACCTTC
CASRDSSGSTGGGYTF
>NA|TRBV6-6|12|TRBJ2-7|TRBD2
TGTGCCAGCAGTTACTCGACGCGGGAGCTGTACTTC
CASSYSTRELYF
>NA|TRBV18|15|TRBJ2-7|TRBD2
TGTGCCAGCTCACCACCTAGCGGGAGATACATCGAGCAGTACTTC
CASSPPSGRYIEQYF
>NA|TRBV10-3|15|TRBJ2-3|TRBD1
TGTGCCATCAGGGATCCGGGACAGGGGGCAGATACGCAGTATTTT
CAIRDPGQGADTQYF
>NA|TRBV5-6|16|TRBJ1-5|NA
TGTGCCAGCAGCTCACAATTACTAGGTAGCAATCAGCCCCAGCATTTT
CASSSQLLGSNQPQHF
>NA|TRBV6-1|13|TRBJ2-7|TRBD2
TGTGCCAGCAGGCCCGGGGGGGGGCGAGAGCAGTACTTC
CASRPGGGREQYF
>NA|TRBV7-6|13|TRBJ1-2|NA
TGTGCCAGCAGCTTAAACAGCAACTATGGCTACACCTTC
CASSLNSNYGYTF
>NA|TRBV6-4|12|TRBJ1-2|NA
TGTGCCAGCAGTGACAGGAGGGGTAGCTACACCTTC
CASSDRRGSYTF
>NA|TRBV12-5|18|TRBJ2-3|NA
TGTGCTAGTGGTTCAGGGCTTAACCAGGGCCCACGTGGAGATACGCAGTATTTT
CASGSGLNQGPRGDTQYF
>NA|TRBV7-9|14|TRBJ2-7|TRBD1
TGTGCCAGCAGCCAACCGGGACAGGGGCGCGAGCAGTACTTC
CASSQPGQGREQYF
>NA|TRBV30|13|TRBJ1-2|TRBD1
TGTGCCTGGGGACAGGGGGCTCACTATGGCTACACCTTC
CAWGQGAHYGYTF
>NA|TRBV11-3|16|TRBJ2-3|NA
TGTGCCAGCAGCTTAGTCGCGGGTGCTGGCACAGATACGCAGTATTTT
CASSLVAGAGTDTQYF
>once|TRBV7-9|15|TRBJ2-5|NA
TGTGCCAGCAGCCTGGGCAGGGGCCGCCAAGAGACCCAGTACTTC
CASSLGRGRQETQYF
>NA|TRBV27|16|TRBJ1-1|NA
TGTGCCAGCAGTGCCCGCTTACAGGCGCCGAACACTGAAGCTTTCTTT
CASSARLQAPNTEAFF
>NA|TRBV6-1|14|TRBJ2-7|NA
TGTGCCAGCAGGCTTGGGGAAGGGAGCCACGAGCAGTACTTC
CASRLGEGSHEQYF